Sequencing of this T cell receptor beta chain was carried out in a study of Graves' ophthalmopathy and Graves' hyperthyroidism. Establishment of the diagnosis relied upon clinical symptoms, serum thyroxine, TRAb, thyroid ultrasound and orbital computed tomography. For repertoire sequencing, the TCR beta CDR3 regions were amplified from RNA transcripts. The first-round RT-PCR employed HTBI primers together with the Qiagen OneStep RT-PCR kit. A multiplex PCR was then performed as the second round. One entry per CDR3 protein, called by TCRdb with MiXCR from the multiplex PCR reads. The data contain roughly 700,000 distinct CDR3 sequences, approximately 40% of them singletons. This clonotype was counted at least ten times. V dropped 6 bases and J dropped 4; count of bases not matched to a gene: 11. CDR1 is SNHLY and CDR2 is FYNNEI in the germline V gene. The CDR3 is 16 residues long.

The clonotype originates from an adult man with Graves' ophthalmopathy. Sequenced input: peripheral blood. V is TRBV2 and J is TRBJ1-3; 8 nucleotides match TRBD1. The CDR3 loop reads CASRQDRDASGNTIYF. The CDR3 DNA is TGTGCCAGCAGGCAGGACAGGGACGCATCGGGAAACACCATATATTTT.